These 5 T cell receptor beta chains were all obtained from the same sample, sequenced in a study of blood T cell repertoires in COVID-19. Sequenced by immunoSEQ multiplex PCR; TCRdb stores in-frame clones only, minus some. The sample includes around 200,000 clones, 65% to 85% of them seen just once. The specimen sequenced was peripheral blood. Receptors originate from a man aged 50-60 years with active or convalescent COVID-19.

The chain combines TRBV5-8 with TRBJ1-2; possible D gene TRBD1, 5 bases. V was shortened by 4 bases and J by 4 bases, with 11 bases between the two germline ends. The CDR3 contains 13 residues. Germline V gene data show CDR1 as SGHTS and CDR2 as YDEGEE. This chain's CDR3 is CASSPPRAYGYTF. The CDR3 DNA sequence: TGTGCCAGCAGCCCACCCAGGGCCTATGGCTACACCTTC.

This rearrangement joins TRBV6-2 or TRBV6-3 to TRBJ1-2; D is perhaps TRBD1 (6 bases). The CDR3 loop spans 13 amino acids. V was shortened by 6 bases and J by 5 bases, with 13 bases between the two germline ends. Looked up from germline, CDR1 is MNHEY and CDR2 is SVGEGT. CDR3 in DNA: TGTGCCAGCAGCCGGGACAACGCTTATGGCTACACCTTC. Protein sequence: CASSRDNAYGYTF.

This rearrangement joins TRBV7-2 to TRBJ1-2, with D perhaps matching TRBD1 (5 bases). The V end was cut by 5 bases, the J end by 6 bases, with 10 bases between. CDR1 is SGHTA, CDR2 FQGNSA, per germline. The CDR3 has 12 residues. CDR3 DNA: TGTGCCAGCAGCCCCCGACAGAATGGCTACACCTTC. Amino acid sequence: CASSPRQNGYTF.

The rearrangement uses TRBV30 and TRBJ1-4; 8 positions agree with TRBD1. The V and J ends lost 3 bases and 7 bases, in that order; junction bases with no gene match: 7. Germline V gene sequence: CDR1 GTSNPN, CDR2 SVGIG (reference sequence). This CDR3 comprises 14 residues. The CDR3 nucleotides read TGTGCCTGGAGCAGAGACAGGGGTGCTGAAAAACTGTTTTTT. Protein: CAWSRDRGAEKLFF.

The chain is built from TRBV5-1 and TRBJ1-1; perhaps TRBD1 as D (6 bases). This CDR3 region has 14 residues. The V end was cut by 3 bases, the J end by 4 bases, with 13 bases between. Germline values: CDR1 SGHRS, CDR2 YFSETQ. CDR3 protein: CASSSLGTITEAFF. The CDR3, as DNA: TGCGCCAGCAGCTCCCTGGGGACAATCACTGAAGCTTTCTTT.